Listed below are T cell receptor beta chains from one sample, sequenced in a study of T cells in Graves' hyperthyroidism and ophthalmopathy. Via MiXCR, TCRdb re-called the multiplex PCR reads, giving one row per CDR3 protein. Seen here are hundreds of thousands of distinct CDR3 sequences, 15% to 20% observed once, and the top ten hold 45% to 50%. The sample consisted of blood. These receptors all stem from a man between 40 and 49 years old with Graves' ophthalmopathy. CDR3s include the opening cysteine and the closing phenylalanine or tryptophan. Each record gives: clone size, J gene, V gene, D gene, CDR3 protein, CDR3 DNA. D genes are given only for firm matches. Not every row has a clone size; where given, it reads once, few, many or a size class.

clone size: .
J gene: TRBJ1-1
V gene: TRBV2
D gene: .
CDR3 protein: CASSEVEGLNTEAFF
CDR3 DNA: TGTGCCAGCAGTGAAGTGGAGGGGCTAAACACTGAAGCTTTCTTT

clone size: .
J gene: TRBJ2-5
V gene: TRBV11-2
D gene: .
CDR3 protein: CASSQGGGGVQETQYF
CDR3 DNA: TGTGCCAGCAGCCAGGGTGGAGGGGGGGTTCAAGAGACCCAGTACTTC

clone size: few
J gene: TRBJ2-1
V gene: TRBV7-3
D gene: .
CDR3 protein: CASSSGGLMAFNEQFF
CDR3 DNA: TGTGCCAGCAGCTCCGGCGGGCTAATGGCTTTCAATGAGCAGTTCTTC

clone size: many
J gene: TRBJ2-7
V gene: TRBV2
D gene: .
CDR3 protein: CASSDLRGPKGEQYF
CDR3 DNA: TGTGCCAGCAGTGACCTCCGGGGGCCTAAAGGGGAGCAGTACTTC

clone size: .
J gene: TRBJ2-1
V gene: TRBV9
D gene: TRBD1
CDR3 protein: CASSVDIGGGFDEQFF
CDR3 DNA: TGTGCCAGCAGCGTAGATATAGGGGGCGGGTTCGATGAGCAGTTCTTC

clone size: many
J gene: TRBJ1-2
V gene: TRBV28
D gene: TRBD1
CDR3 protein: CASSPGGGRYGYTF
CDR3 DNA: TGTGCCAGCAGCCCCGGAGGGGGCCGTTATGGCTACACCTTC

clone size: few
J gene: TRBJ2-1
V gene: TRBV25-1
D gene: .
CDR3 protein: CASSKGGYNEQFF
CDR3 DNA: TGTGCCAGCAGTAAGGGGGGGTACAATGAGCAGTTCTTC

clone size: many
J gene: TRBJ2-7
V gene: TRBV12-3/TRBV12-4
D gene: .
CDR3 protein: CASRLGLGHEQYF
CDR3 DNA: TGTGCCAGCAGGCTGGGGTTAGGGCACGAGCAGTACTTC

clone size: .
J gene: TRBJ2-3
V gene: TRBV19
D gene: .
CDR3 protein: CASSPTNTDTQYF
CDR3 DNA: TGTGCCAGTAGTCCCACGAACACAGATACGCAGTATTTT

clone size: few
J gene: TRBJ2-1
V gene: TRBV15
D gene: .
CDR3 protein: CATSRVRTFNEQFF
CDR3 DNA: TGTGCCACCAGCAGAGTAAGGACTTTCAATGAGCAGTTCTTC

clone size: few
J gene: TRBJ1-2
V gene: TRBV28
D gene: .
CDR3 protein: CASSEASGYTF
CDR3 DNA: TGTGCCAGCAGTGAAGCAAGTGGCTACACCTTC

clone size: few
J gene: TRBJ1-2
V gene: TRBV4-1
D gene: .
CDR3 protein: CASSPPGGTNYGYTF
CDR3 DNA: TGCGCCAGCAGCCCCCCGGGGGGCACGAACTATGGCTACACCTTC

clone size: few
J gene: TRBJ2-7
V gene: TRBV28
D gene: TRBD1
CDR3 protein: CASSSLRQGSSSYEQYF
CDR3 DNA: TGTGCCAGCAGTTCCCTCCGACAGGGGTCGAGCTCCTACGAGCAGTACTTC

clone size: many
J gene: TRBJ1-1
V gene: TRBV5-1
D gene: TRBD1
CDR3 protein: CASSLADRERAFF
CDR3 DNA: TGCGCCAGCAGCTTGGCCGACAGGGAGAGAGCTTTCTTT

clone size: few
J gene: TRBJ2-2
V gene: TRBV3-1
D gene: TRBD2
CDR3 protein: CASSRRLAGGLDTGELFF
CDR3 DNA: TGTGCCAGCAGCCGTAGGCTAGCGGGGGGGCTGGACACCGGGGAGCTGTTTTTT

clone size: .
J gene: TRBJ2-5
V gene: TRBV2
D gene: TRBD2
CDR3 protein: CASTALAGQETQYF
CDR3 DNA: TGTGCCAGCACCGCTCTAGCGGGGCAAGAGACCCAGTACTTC

clone size: .
J gene: TRBJ2-3
V gene: TRBV3-1
D gene: TRBD2
CDR3 protein: CASSPGPGGGTDTQYF
CDR3 DNA: TGTGCCAGCAGCCCCGGACCGGGAGGGGGAACAGATACGCAGTATTTT

clone size: many
J gene: TRBJ1-5
V gene: TRBV18
D gene: .
CDR3 protein: CASSDKNNQPQHF
CDR3 DNA: TGTGCCAGTTCGGACAAGAACAATCAGCCCCAGCATTTT

clone size: many
J gene: TRBJ1-1
V gene: TRBV5-1
D gene: TRBD1
CDR3 protein: CASSLLTGPGTEAFF
CDR3 DNA: TGCGCCAGCAGCTTGCTGACAGGGCCAGGCACTGAAGCTTTCTTT

clone size: many
J gene: TRBJ2-7
V gene: TRBV20-1
D gene: TRBD2
CDR3 protein: CSARPPSGSYEQYF
CDR3 DNA: TGCAGTGCTAGACCCCCTAGCGGCTCCTACGAGCAGTACTTC

clone size: many
J gene: TRBJ2-2
V gene: TRBV7-2
D gene: .
CDR3 protein: CASSLIGELFF
CDR3 DNA: TGTGCCAGCAGCTTAATCGGGGAGCTGTTTTTT

clone size: few
J gene: TRBJ1-2
V gene: TRBV3-1
D gene: TRBD1
CDR3 protein: CASSHWGQGRYGYTF
CDR3 DNA: TGTGCCAGCAGCCATTGGGGACAGGGAAGATATGGCTACACCTTC

clone size: many
J gene: TRBJ1-1
V gene: TRBV3-1
D gene: .
CDR3 protein: CASSQEGSSAEAFF
CDR3 DNA: TGTGCCAGCAGCCAAGAGGGGAGTAGCGCTGAAGCTTTCTTT

clone size: .
J gene: TRBJ2-2
V gene: TRBV27
D gene: TRBD1
CDR3 protein: CASRPGQGTVGELFF
CDR3 DNA: TGTGCCAGCAGGCCGGGACAGGGAACGGTCGGGGAGCTGTTTTTT

clone size: many
J gene: TRBJ2-7
V gene: TRBV5-1
D gene: TRBD2
CDR3 protein: CASSLRSGSEAYEQYF
CDR3 DNA: TGCGCCAGCAGCTTGAGGAGCGGGAGCGAAGCCTACGAGCAGTACTTC

clone size: many
J gene: TRBJ2-7
V gene: TRBV2
D gene: TRBD2
CDR3 protein: CASRASGYSYEQYF
CDR3 DNA: TGTGCCAGCAGGGCTAGCGGGTACTCCTACGAGCAGTACTTC

clone size: many
J gene: TRBJ2-3
V gene: TRBV11-1
D gene: .
CDR3 protein: CASSLAGTQYF
CDR3 DNA: TGTGCCAGCAGCTTAGCGGGTACGCAGTATTTT

clone size: once
J gene: TRBJ2-6
V gene: TRBV3-1
D gene: .
CDR3 protein: CASSQTQSYGANVLTF
CDR3 DNA: TGTGCCAGCAGCCAGACCCAAAGCTATGGGGCCAACGTCCTGACTTTC

clone size: few
J gene: TRBJ1-6
V gene: TRBV2
D gene: .
CDR3 protein: CASSTSWASYNSPLHF
CDR3 DNA: TGTGCCAGCAGTACCTCTTGGGCGTCCTATAATTCACCCCTCCACTTT

clone size: few
J gene: TRBJ2-4
V gene: TRBV20-1
D gene: .
CDR3 protein: CSASYRGIQYF
CDR3 DNA: TGCAGTGCTTCGTATCGGGGCATTCAGTACTTC

clone size: .
J gene: TRBJ1-2
V gene: TRBV28
D gene: .
CDR3 protein: CASSLSATNYGYTF
CDR3 DNA: TGTGCCAGCAGTTTATCAGCTACTAACTATGGCTACACCTTC